What follows are 10 T cell receptor beta chains derived from one specimen sequenced in a study of Graves' ophthalmopathy and Graves' hyperthyroidism. Amplification targeted the TCR beta CDR3 regions, with RNA transcripts as the source material. Second-round multiplex PCR followed a first-round RT-PCR using HTBI primers. Each CDR3 protein is one row after TCRdb ran MiXCR on the multiplex PCR reads. The sample lists about 1.1 million distinct CDR3 sequences, less than 45% occurring once. Input material: peripheral blood or thyroid tissue (not recorded which). These receptors were taken from an adult man with Graves' hyperthyroidism.

This clonotype was seen more than once but under ten times. The gene calls are TRBV9 and TRBJ2-5, with 11 bases that match TRBD2. J lost 4 bases, V lost 0 bases, and 2 bases had no gene match. This CDR3 is built from 15 residues. Per the germline V gene, CDR1 is SGDLS and CDR2 is YYNGEE. CDR3 sequence reads: CASSVATSGRETQYF. The CDR3 region has the DNA TGTGCCAGCAGCGTAGCTACTAGCGGGAGAGAGACCCAGTACTTC.

This sequence joins TRBV2 and TRBJ1-6; a possible D gene is TRBD1 (5 bases). Between the trimmed V and J ends, which lost 4 bases and 10 bases, there was a span of 20 bases. The CDR3 is 16 amino acids. Germline-derived CDR1 and CDR2 are SNHLY and FYNNEI. The CDR3 nucleotides read TGTGCCAGCAGTGGCGCGGGGCGGGGAAGGCGATCACCCCTCCACTTT. This codes for CASSGAGRGRRSPLHF.

In regard to this clonotype: Given the absence of the conserved phenylalanine or tryptophan at the CDR3 end, a read error is likely. The V gene is TRBV10-3, the J gene TRBJ1-6, with D perhaps matching TRBD1 (5 bases). This CDR3 contains 16 residues. Germline V lookup: CDR1 ENHRY, CDR2 SYGVKD. CDR3 nucleotide sequence: TGTGCCATCAGTGAGTCATGGGGCTCAGGAAATTCAACCCTCCACCTT. It translates to CAISESWGSGNSTLHL.

This chain joins TRBV15 and TRBJ1-3; possible D gene TRBD1, 5 bases. Trimming left V 1 base short and J 7 bases short, with 26 bases between. The germline V gene encodes CDR1 LNHNV and CDR2 YYDKDF (reference sequence). The CDR3 runs to 19 residues. The chain's CDR3 is CATSRGGGGTTKTENTIYF. In DNA, the CDR3 is TGTGCCACCAGCAGAGGGGGGGGGGGGACGACGAAAACGGAGAACACCATATATTTT.

With regard to this clonotype: This sequence may be a read error, since a much larger clone differs from it by one base. This rearrangement joins TRBV19 to TRBJ1-1; D is unresolved. The germline V gene encodes CDR1 LNHDA and CDR2 SQIVND (reference sequence). With 1 base removed from V and 7 bases from J, the gap between germline ends came to 10 bases. The CDR3 totals 13 residues. This CDR3 reads CASSIGASIEAFF. DNA for the CDR3: TGTGCCAGTAGTATAGGGGCGAGCATTGAAGCTTTCTTT. Full variable domain (outside the CDR3, taken from reference TRBV19 and TRBJ1-1): DGGITQSPKYLFRKEGQNVTLSCEQNLNHDAMYWYRQDPGQGLRLIYYSQIVNDFQKGDIAEGYSVSREKKESFPLTVTSAQKNPTAFYLCASSIGASIEAFFGQGTRLTVV.

The genes are TRBV9 and TRBJ1-4, with 8 bases identical to TRBD1. The CDR3 runs 12 residues. V shed 1 base, J shed 12 bases, and the junction held 2 bases outside the gene matches. In germline, CDR1 is SGDLS, CDR2 YYNGEE. The CDR3 loop reads CASSVLQGELFF. Here the CDR3 DNA reads TGTGCCAGCAGCGTACTACAGGGGGAACTGTTTTTT.

The sample holds a few counts of this clonotype. The J gene is TRBJ1-4, the V gene TRBV6-5; D is undetermined. Trimming shortened V by 4 bases and J by 0 bases, and 12 bases separated the two germline ends. The CDR3 totals 16 residues. Germline V gene data show CDR1 as MNHEY and CDR2 as SVGAGI. The CDR3 is CASSSLRGTTNEKLFF. In DNA form, the CDR3 reads TGTGCCAGCAGTTCCCTTCGAGGAACAACTAATGAAAAACTGTTTTTT.

This chain links TRBV10-3 with TRBJ1-6; tentative D call: TRBD1 (6 bases). Germline V CDR1 and CDR2: ENHRY, SYGVKD. The CDR3 loop spans 13 amino acids. Between the trimmed V and J ends, which lost 7 bases and 9 bases, there was a span of 13 bases. CDR3 region: CAIKGGGGSPLHF. The CDR3 DNA sequence: TGTGCCATCAAAGGGGGAGGGGGTTCACCCCTCCACTTT.

This clonotype turned up a few times. A much larger clone sits a single nucleotide away, making a read error possible. The chain recombines TRBV12-3 or TRBV12-4 with TRBJ1-1; D not resolved. The CDR3 contains 13 residues. The chain's CDR3 is CASSTNKNTGAFF. The CDR3 nucleotides read TGTGCCAGCAGTACGAACAAGAACACTGGAGCTTTCTTT.

Note on this clonotype: Germline and junction disagree at one end, which may indicate a read error. This rearrangement joins TRBV5-4 to TRBJ2-7; D remains unclear. The CDR3 is made up of 11 amino acids. The germline CDR1 and CDR2 sequences are SGHNT and YYREEE (reference sequence). The CDR3 sequence: CASSLGHEQHF. The DNA for the CDR3 is TGTGCCAGCAGCTTGGGACATGAGCAGCACTTC. Full variable domain (missing parts from reference TRBV5-4 and TRBJ2-7): ETGVTQSPTHLIKTRGQQVTLRCSSQSGHNTVSWYQQALGQGPQFIFQYYREEENGRGNFPPRFSGLQFPNYSSELNVNALELDDSALYLCASSLGHEQHFGPGTRLTVT.